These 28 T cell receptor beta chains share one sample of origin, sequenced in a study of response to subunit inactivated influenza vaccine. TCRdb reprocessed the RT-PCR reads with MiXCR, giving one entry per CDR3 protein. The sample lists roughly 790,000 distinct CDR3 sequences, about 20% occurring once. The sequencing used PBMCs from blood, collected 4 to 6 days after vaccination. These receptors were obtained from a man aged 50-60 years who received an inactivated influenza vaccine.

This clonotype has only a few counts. The CDR3 nucleotides read TGTGCCATCAGGACTGGGGCCACCGGGGAGCTGTTTTTT. Translated: CAIRTGATGELFF. The chain couples TRBV10-3 to TRBJ2-2, with D maybe TRBD1 (5 bases). V was pared by 6 bases and J by 4 bases, with 9 bases between. Per germline, CDR1 ENHRY and CDR2 SYGVKD. The CDR3 totals 13 residues.

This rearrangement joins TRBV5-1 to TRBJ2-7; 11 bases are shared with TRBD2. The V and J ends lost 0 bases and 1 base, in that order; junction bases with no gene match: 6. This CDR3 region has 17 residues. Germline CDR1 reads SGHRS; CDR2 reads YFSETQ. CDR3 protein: CASSLGLAGGPSYEQYF. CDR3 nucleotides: TGCGCCAGCAGCTTGGGGCTAGCGGGAGGTCCTTCCTACGAGCAGTACTTC.

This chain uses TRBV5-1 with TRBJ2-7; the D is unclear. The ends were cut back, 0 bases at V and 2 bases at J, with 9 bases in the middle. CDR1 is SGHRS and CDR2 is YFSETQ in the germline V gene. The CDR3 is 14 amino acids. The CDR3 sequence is CASSLAGFTYEQYF. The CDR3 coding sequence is TGCGCCAGCAGCTTGGCCGGGTTCACCTACGAGCAGTACTTC.

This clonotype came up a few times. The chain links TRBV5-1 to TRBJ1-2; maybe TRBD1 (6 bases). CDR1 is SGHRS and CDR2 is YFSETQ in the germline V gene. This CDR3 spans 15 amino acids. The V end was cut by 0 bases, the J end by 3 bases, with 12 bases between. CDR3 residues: CASSLDRVKDYGYTF. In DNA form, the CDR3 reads TGCGCCAGCAGCTTGGACAGGGTTAAAGACTATGGCTACACCTTC.

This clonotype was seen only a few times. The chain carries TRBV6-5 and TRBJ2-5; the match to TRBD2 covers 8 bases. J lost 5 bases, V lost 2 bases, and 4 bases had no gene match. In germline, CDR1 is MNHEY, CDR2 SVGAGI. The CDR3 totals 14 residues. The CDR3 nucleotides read TGTGCCAGCAGTTACCTGGGACTAGGGGAGACCCAGTACTTC. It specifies CASSYLGLGETQYF.

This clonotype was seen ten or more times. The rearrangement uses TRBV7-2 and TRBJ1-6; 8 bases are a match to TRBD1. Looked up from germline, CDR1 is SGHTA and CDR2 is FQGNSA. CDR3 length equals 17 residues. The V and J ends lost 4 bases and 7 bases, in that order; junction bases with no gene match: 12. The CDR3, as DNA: TGTGCCAGCAGCTCTAAAAGGACAGGGAGCGAGAATTCACCCCTCCACTTT. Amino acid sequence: CASSSKRTGSENSPLHF.

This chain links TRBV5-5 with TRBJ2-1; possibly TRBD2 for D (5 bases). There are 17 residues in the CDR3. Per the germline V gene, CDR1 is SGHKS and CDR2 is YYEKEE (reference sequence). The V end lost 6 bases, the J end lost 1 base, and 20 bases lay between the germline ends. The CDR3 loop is CASTSPIAGLSYNEQFF. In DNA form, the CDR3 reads TGTGCCAGCACCTCCCCAATCGCGGGTCTATCCTACAATGAGCAGTTCTTC.

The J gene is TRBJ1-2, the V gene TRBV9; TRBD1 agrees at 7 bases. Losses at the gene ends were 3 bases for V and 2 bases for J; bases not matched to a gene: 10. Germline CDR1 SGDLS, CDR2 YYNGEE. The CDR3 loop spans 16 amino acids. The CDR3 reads CASSATGTEKNYGYTF. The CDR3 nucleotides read TGTGCCAGCAGCGCTACCGGGACAGAAAAAAACTATGGCTACACCTTC.

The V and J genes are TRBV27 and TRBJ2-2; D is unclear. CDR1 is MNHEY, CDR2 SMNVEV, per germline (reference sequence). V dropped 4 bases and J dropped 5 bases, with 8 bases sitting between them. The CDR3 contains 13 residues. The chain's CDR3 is CASSYPTTGELFF. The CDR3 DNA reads TGTGCCAGCAGTTACCCCACGACCGGGGAGCTGTTTTTT.

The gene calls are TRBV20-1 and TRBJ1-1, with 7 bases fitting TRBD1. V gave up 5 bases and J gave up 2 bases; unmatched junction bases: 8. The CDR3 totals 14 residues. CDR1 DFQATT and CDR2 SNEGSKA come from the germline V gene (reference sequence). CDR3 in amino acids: CSAPGQNLNTEAFF. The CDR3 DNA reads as TGCAGTGCTCCGGGACAGAACTTAAACACTGAAGCTTTCTTT.

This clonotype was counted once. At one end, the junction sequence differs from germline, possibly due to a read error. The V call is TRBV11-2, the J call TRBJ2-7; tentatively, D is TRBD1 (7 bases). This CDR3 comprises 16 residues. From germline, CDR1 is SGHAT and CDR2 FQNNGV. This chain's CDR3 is CASSLETGTLKDERYF. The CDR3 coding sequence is TGTGCCAGCAGCTTGGAGACAGGGACTTTAAAGGACGAGCGGTACTTC.

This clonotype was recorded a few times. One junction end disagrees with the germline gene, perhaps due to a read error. The chain's CDR3 is CASTLWTANTGELFF. The CDR3 DNA follows: TGTGCCAGCACCTTGTGGACTGCGAACACCGGGGAGCTGTTTTTT. This rearrangement joins TRBV5-6 to TRBJ2-2; D perhaps matches TRBD2 (5 bases). The germline V gene has CDR1 SGHDT and CDR2 YYEEEE. The CDR3 is 15 residues long. The whole variable domain, remainder taken from reference TRBV5-6 and TRBJ2-2, is DAGVTQSPTHLIKTRGQQVTLRCSPKSGHDTVSWYQQALGQGPQFIFQYYEEEERQRGNFPDRFSGHQFPNYSSELNVNALLLGDSALYLCASTLWTANTGELFFGEGSRLTVL.

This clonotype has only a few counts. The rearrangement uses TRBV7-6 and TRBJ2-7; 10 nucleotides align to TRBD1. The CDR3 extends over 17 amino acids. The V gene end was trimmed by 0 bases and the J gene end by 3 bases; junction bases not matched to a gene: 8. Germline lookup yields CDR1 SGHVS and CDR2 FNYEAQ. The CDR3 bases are TGTGCCAGCAGCTTAGCCCCCAGGGGGGACAGGGGCTACGAGCAGTACTTC. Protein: CASSLAPRGDRGYEQYF.

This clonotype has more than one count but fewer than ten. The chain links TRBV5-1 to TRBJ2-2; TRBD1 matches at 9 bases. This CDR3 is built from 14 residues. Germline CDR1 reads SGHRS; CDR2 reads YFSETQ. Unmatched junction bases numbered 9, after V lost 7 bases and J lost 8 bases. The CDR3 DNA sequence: TGCGCCAGCCAGAAACAGGGGGCGACTGGGGAGCTGTTTTTT. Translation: CASQKQGATGELFF.

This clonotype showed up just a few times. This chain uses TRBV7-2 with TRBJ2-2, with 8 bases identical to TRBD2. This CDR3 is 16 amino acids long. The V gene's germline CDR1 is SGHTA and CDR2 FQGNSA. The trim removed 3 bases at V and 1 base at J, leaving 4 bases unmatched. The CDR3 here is CASSLTGGLNTGELFF. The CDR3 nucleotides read TGTGCCAGCAGCTTGACGGGGGGGCTGAACACCGGGGAGCTGTTTTTT.

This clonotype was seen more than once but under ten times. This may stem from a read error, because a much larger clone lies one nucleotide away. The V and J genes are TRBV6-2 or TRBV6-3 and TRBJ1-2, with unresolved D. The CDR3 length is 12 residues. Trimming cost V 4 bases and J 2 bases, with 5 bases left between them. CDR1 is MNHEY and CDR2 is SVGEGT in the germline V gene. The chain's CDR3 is CASSWGNYGYTF. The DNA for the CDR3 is TGTGCCAGCAGTTGGGGAAACTATGGCTACACCTTC.

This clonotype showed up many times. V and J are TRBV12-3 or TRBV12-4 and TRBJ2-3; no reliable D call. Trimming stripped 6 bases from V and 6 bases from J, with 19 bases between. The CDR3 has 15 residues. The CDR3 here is CASSPNEAWADTQYF. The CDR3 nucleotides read TGTGCCAGCAGCCCGAATGAAGCCTGGGCGGATACGCAGTATTTT.

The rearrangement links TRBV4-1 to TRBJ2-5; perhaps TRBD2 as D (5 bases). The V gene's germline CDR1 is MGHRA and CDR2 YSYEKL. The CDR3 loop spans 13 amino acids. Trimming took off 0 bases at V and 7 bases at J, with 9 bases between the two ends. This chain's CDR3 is CASSQDMEATQYF. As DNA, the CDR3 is TGCGCCAGCAGCCAAGACATGGAGGCGACCCAGTACTTC.

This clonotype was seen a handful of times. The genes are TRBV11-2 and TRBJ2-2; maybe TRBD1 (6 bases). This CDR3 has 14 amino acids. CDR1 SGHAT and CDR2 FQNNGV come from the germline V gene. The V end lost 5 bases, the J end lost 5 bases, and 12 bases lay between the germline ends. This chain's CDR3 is CASSPGQSTGELFF. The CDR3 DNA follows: TGTGCCAGCAGCCCGGGACAATCAACCGGGGAGCTGTTTTTT.

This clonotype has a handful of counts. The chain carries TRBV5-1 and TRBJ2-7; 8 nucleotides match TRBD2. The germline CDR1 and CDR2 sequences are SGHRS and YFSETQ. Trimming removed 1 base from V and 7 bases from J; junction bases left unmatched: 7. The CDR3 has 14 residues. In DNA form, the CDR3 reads TGCGCCAGCAGCTTGCATAGCGGGGCCCGGGAGCAGTACTTC. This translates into CASSLHSGAREQYF.

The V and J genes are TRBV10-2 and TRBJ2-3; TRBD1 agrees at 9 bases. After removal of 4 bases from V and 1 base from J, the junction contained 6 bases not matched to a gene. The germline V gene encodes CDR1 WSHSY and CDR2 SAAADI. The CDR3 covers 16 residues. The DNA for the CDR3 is TGCGCCAGCAGTGCCGGGACAGGGCTTGGCACAGATACGCAGTATTTT. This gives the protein CASSAGTGLGTDTQYF.

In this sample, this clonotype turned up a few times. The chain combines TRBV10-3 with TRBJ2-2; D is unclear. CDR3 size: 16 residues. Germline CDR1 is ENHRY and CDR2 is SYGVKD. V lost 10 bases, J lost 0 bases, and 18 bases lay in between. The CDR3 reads CATRTPKVANTGELFF. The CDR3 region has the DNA TGTGCCACACGGACCCCGAAGGTAGCGAACACCGGGGAGCTGTTTTTT.

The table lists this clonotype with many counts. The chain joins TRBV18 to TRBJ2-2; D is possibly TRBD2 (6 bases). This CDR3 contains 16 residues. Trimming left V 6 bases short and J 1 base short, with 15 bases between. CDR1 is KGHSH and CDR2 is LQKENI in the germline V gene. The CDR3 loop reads CASSPEGRVNTGELFF. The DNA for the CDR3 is TGTGCCAGCTCCCCGGAGGGCCGGGTGAACACCGGGGAGCTGTTTTTT.

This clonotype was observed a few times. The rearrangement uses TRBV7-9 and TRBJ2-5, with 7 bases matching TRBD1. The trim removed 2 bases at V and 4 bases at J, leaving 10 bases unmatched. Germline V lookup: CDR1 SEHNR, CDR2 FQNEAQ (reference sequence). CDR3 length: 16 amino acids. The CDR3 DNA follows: TGTGCCAGCAGCTTATCTCCCATTAGGGGGCTAGAGACCCAGTACTTC. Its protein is CASSLSPIRGLETQYF.

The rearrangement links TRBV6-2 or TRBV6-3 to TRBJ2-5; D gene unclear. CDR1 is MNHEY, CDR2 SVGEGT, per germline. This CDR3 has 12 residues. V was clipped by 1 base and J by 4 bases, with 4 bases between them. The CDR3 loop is CASSYLPETQYF. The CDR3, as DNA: TGTGCCAGCAGTTACTTACCAGAGACCCAGTACTTC.

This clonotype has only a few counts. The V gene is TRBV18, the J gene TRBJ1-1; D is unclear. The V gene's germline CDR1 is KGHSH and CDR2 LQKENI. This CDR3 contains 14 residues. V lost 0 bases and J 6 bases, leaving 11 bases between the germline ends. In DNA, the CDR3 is TGTGCCAGCTCACCACCGAAACAGCCTCCTGAAGCTTTCTTT. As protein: CASSPPKQPPEAFF. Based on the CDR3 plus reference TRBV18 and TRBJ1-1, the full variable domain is NAGVMQNPRHLVRRRGQEARLRCSPMKGHSHVYWYRQLPEEGLKFMVYLQKENIIDESGMPKERFSAEFPKEGPSILRIQQVVRGDSAAYFCASSPPKQPPEAFFGQGTRLTVV.

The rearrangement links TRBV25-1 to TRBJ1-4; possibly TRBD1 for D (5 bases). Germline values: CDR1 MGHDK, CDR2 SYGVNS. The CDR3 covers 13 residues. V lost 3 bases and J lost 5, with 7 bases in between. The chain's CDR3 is CASSDAGNEKLFF. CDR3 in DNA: TGTGCCAGCAGTGATGCAGGGAATGAAAAACTGTTTTTT.

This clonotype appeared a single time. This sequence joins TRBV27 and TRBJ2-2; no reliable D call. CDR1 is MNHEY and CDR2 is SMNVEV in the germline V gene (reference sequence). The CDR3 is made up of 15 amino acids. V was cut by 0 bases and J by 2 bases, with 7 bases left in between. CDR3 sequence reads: CASSLSVVNTGELFF. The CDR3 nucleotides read TGTGCCAGCAGTTTATCGGTGGTCAACACCGGGGAGCTGTTTTTT.